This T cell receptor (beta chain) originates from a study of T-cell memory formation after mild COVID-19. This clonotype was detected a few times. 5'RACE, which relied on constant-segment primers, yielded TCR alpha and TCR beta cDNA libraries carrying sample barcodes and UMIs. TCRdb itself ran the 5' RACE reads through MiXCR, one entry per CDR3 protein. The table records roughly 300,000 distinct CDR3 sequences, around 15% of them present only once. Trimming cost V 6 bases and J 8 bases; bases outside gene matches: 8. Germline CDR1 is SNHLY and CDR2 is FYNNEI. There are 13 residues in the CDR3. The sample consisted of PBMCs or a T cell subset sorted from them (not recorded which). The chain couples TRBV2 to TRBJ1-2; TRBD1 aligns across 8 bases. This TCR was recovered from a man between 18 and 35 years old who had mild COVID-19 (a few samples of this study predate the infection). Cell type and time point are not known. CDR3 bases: TGTGCCAGCAGCGTCCGGACAGGGACCGGCTACACCTTC. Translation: CASSVRTGTGYTF.